The subject of this entry is one T cell receptor (beta chain). The table came from immunoSEQ multiplex PCR; TCRdb's copy has only in-frame clones and leaves some out. The sample includes over 70,000 clones, 90% to 95% of them seen just once. This sample stems from a study of blood T cell repertoires in COVID-19. CDR3 size: 15 residues. The V end lost 8 bases, the J end lost 2 bases, and 21 bases lay between the germline ends. Germline values: CDR1 GTSNPN, CDR2 SVGIG (reference sequence). Specimen: peripheral blood. This TCR was recovered from a man aged 45-60 years with COVID-19, enrolled during active disease. The chain uses TRBV30 and TRBJ1-2; D perhaps matches TRBD1 (6 bases). CDR3 in DNA: TGTGCCGGACAGAGGACCGGCCCCGGGAACTATGGCTACACCTTC. It specifies CAGQRTGPGNYGYTF. The full variable domain, its missing parts supplied by reference TRBV30 and TRBJ1-2, is SQTIHQWPATLVQPVGSPLSLECTVEGTSNPNLYWYRQAAGRGLQLLFYSVGIGQISSEVPQNLSASRPQDRQFILSSKKLLLSDSGFYLCAGQRTGPGNYGYTFGSGTRLTVV.